The 16 T cell receptor beta chains presented below share a single source sample, sequenced in a study of blood T cell repertoires in COVID-19. Clones were read by immunoSEQ multiplex PCR, and TCRdb kept only the in-frame ones, dropping some. The table records 100,000 to 150,000 clones, around 83% of them present only once. Sequenced sample: peripheral blood. The source of these receptors is a woman over 75 with COVID-19, enrolled during active disease.

This chain uses TRBV6-6 with TRBJ2-5; D possibly corresponds to TRBD1 (6 bases). V was cut by 6 bases and J by 5 bases, with 16 bases left in between. Germline loops: CDR1 MNHNY, CDR2 SVGAGI (reference sequence). This CDR3 is 14 amino acids long. CDR3 DNA sequence: TGTGCCAGCAGGCAACAGGGCGTGGATGAGACCCAGTACTTC. It yields the protein CASRQQGVDETQYF.

This chain links TRBV7-3 with TRBJ2-2; TRBD1 matches 8 bases. Germline CDR1 SGHTA, CDR2 FQGTGA. V lost 5 bases, J lost 3 bases, and 2 bases stayed unmatched. There are 14 residues in the CDR3. CDR3 loop: CASSEDRDTGELFF. Written as DNA, the CDR3 is TGTGCCAGCAGCGAGGACAGGGACACCGGGGAGCTGTTTTTT.

The chain has TRBV18 and TRBJ2-3; possibly TRBD2 for D (6 bases). Per the germline V gene, CDR1 is KGHSH and CDR2 is LQKENI. V lost 2 bases and J 0 bases, leaving 9 bases between the germline ends. CDR3 length: 15 amino acids. The CDR3 DNA follows: TGTGCCAGCTCACCAAATAGCGGAAGCACAGATACGCAGTATTTT. Translated, it gives CASSPNSGSTDTQYF.

The CDR3 coding sequence is TGCGCCAGCAGTAGTAATCCTTCTGGCTCTGGGGCCAACGTCCTGACTTTC. Translation gives CASSSNPSGSGANVLTF. The V and J genes are TRBV5-1 and TRBJ2-6, with D hard to call. There are 17 residues in the CDR3. Germline V gene sequence: CDR1 SGHRS, CDR2 YFSETQ. The ends were cut back, 5 bases at V and 0 bases at J, with 15 bases in the middle.

Here the CDR3 reads CASVGGSTDTQYF. CDR3 nucleotides: TGTGCCAGCGTAGGCGGGAGTACAGATACGCAGTATTTT. This chain joins TRBV28 and TRBJ2-3; the match to TRBD2 covers 7 bases. Germline CDR1 reads MDHEN; CDR2 reads SYDVKM. There are 13 residues in the CDR3. Losses at the gene ends were 8 bases for V and 3 bases for J; bases not matched to a gene: 5.

This chain joins TRBV7-9 and TRBJ1-5; perhaps TRBD1 as D (5 bases). Germline V CDR1 and CDR2: SEHNR, FQNEAQ (reference sequence). Between the trimmed V and J ends, which lost 1 base and 10 bases, there was a span of 8 bases. This CDR3 is 12 amino acids long. The CDR3 loop is CASSLGDSPQHF. The DNA of the CDR3 is TGTGCCAGCAGCTTAGGAGACAGCCCCCAGCATTTT. Complete variable domain (other parts from reference TRBV7-9 and TRBJ1-5): DTGVSQNPRHKITKRGQNVTFRCDPISEHNRLYWYRQTLGQGPEFLTYFQNEAQLEKSRLLSDRFSAERPKGSFSTLEIQRTEQGDSAMYLCASSLGDSPQHFGDGTRLSIL.

V and J are TRBV5-1 and TRBJ2-7; no clear D gene. This CDR3 has 12 residues. Germline CDR1 SGHRS, CDR2 YFSETQ. The V and J ends lost 5 bases and 5 bases respectively, with 11 bases between them. For the CDR3, the DNA is TGCGCCAGCAGTCCTACCTTGAACGAGCAGTACTTC. Its protein product is CASSPTLNEQYF.

This chain joins TRBV5-6 and TRBJ2-7, with 7 bases identical to TRBD2. Germline V gene sequence: CDR1 SGHDT, CDR2 YYEEEE. The CDR3 length is 16 residues. V gave up 4 bases and J gave up 4 bases; unmatched junction bases: 14. In nucleotides, the CDR3 is TGTGCCAGCAGCGTCTTATGGCAGGGTAGCGGGTACGAGCAGTACTTC. It codes for CASSVLWQGSGYEQYF.

The rearrangement joins TRBV4-1 to TRBJ1-1; 10 bases line up with TRBD1. Germline V lookup: CDR1 MGHRA, CDR2 YSYEKL. With V trimmed by 0 bases and J by 5 bases, 6 bases remained unmatched. This CDR3 has 16 amino acids. This CDR3 reads CASSQEDRGMSTEAFF. In DNA form, the CDR3 reads TGCGCCAGCAGCCAAGAGGACAGGGGGATGTCGACTGAAGCTTTCTTT.

The chain combines TRBV9 with TRBJ2-5; the D gene is possibly TRBD2 (6 bases). Germline V gene sequence: CDR1 SGDLS, CDR2 YYNGEE. V lost 0 bases, J lost 5 bases, and 11 bases lay in between. This CDR3 is built from 14 residues. The DNA of the CDR3 is TGTGCCAGCAGCGTAGCTTCAGGGAGGGAGACCCAGTACTTC. Encoded protein: CASSVASGRETQYF.

The V gene is TRBV28, the J gene TRBJ2-5, with TRBD2 matching 13 bases. V trimming: 6 bases; J trimming: 5 bases; junction bases outside the gene matches: 12. CDR1 is MDHEN, CDR2 SYDVKM, per germline. The CDR3 runs 17 residues. CDR3 nucleotides: TGTGCCAGCAGCTCGACTAGCGGGGGGAAATTAGGGGAGACCCAGTACTTC. Translated: CASSSTSGGKLGETQYF.

This clone was observed once. V gene TRBV28 combines with J gene TRBJ2-7; 8 positions match TRBD1. Trimming cost V 5 bases and J 3 bases; bases outside gene matches: 9. The CDR3 is 15 residues long. Germline V lookup: CDR1 MDHEN, CDR2 SYDVKM. CDR3: CASSQAGTGIYEQYF. For the CDR3, the DNA is TGTGCCAGCAGTCAAGCCGGGACAGGCATCTACGAGCAGTACTTC.

The chain is built from TRBV6-5 and TRBJ1-5; TRBD1 is a possible D gene (6 bases). Germline V gene sequence: CDR1 MNHEY, CDR2 SVGAGI. Trimming took 6 bases from V and 6 from J, leaving 15 bases between them. The CDR3 runs 14 residues. The CDR3 here is CASSIRQDRQPQHF. In DNA, the CDR3 is TGTGCCAGCAGCATCAGACAGGATCGTCAGCCCCAGCATTTT.

The gene calls are TRBV18 and TRBJ1-1; D gene unclear. The germline gives CDR1 KGHSH, CDR2 LQKENI. The CDR3 is 16 amino acids. Trimming removed 3 bases at V and 4 bases at J, with 18 bases between. The CDR3 is CASSPRVPKEGTEAFF. CDR3 DNA: TGTGCCAGCTCACCGAGGGTGCCAAAAGAAGGCACTGAAGCTTTCTTT.

On this clone: The sample holds other DNA sequences that translate to the same CDR3. The chain is built from TRBV4-3 and TRBJ2-7; D not certain. CDR3 length: 13 amino acids. The V and J ends lost 0 bases and 1 base respectively, with 4 bases between them. Germline assignment: CDR1 LGHNA and CDR2 YSLEER. The CDR3 is CASSQDRSYEQYF. As DNA, the CDR3 is TGCGCCAGCAGCCAAGACAGATCCTACGAGCAGTACTTC.

The rearrangement joins TRBV19 to TRBJ2-7; TRBD2 agrees at 9 bases. The CDR3 spans 14 residues. Germline loops: CDR1 LNHDA, CDR2 SQIVND (reference sequence). V gave up 6 bases and J gave up 2 bases; unmatched junction bases: 5. CDR3 sequence reads: CASSLRGGTYEQYF. CDR3 in DNA: TGTGCCAGTAGCTTGCGGGGGGGCACCTACGAGCAGTACTTC. Using reference TRBV19 and TRBJ2-7 for the parts outside the CDR3, the full variable domain is DGGITQSPKYLFRKEGQNVTLSCEQNLNHDAMYWYRQDPGQGLRLIYYSQIVNDFQKGDIAEGYSVSREKKESFPLTVTSAQKNPTAFYLCASSLRGGTYEQYFGPGTRLTVT.